This T cell receptor beta chain was sequenced in a study of blood T cell repertoires in COVID-19. Study-level background: Samples taken during acute and convalescent COVID-19 were collected in the United States, Italy and Spain. From T cells, B-cell-depleted T cells, or PBMCs came the material, which was cDNA or gDNA.

Original methodology: Amplification of reference gene primers was used by the study to estimate nucleated cell counts. Profiling relied on immunoSEQ multiplex PCR, and the TCRdb table lists in-frame clones only, not all of them. That table furnishes V, J and clone size, whereas the DNA furnished D and trimming. The data show 35,000 to 55,000 clones, with 86% seen just once and around 8.2% held by the top ten. The length of the CDR3 is 16 residues. The germline CDR1 and CDR2 sequences are SGHAT and FQNNGV. V lost 4 bases to trimming and J lost 5 bases; unmatched junction nucleotides: 7. What was sequenced was peripheral blood. V usage is TRBV11-2 and J usage is TRBJ2-2; 10 bases fit TRBD1. This clonotype was obtained from a man between 60 and 70 years old with active COVID-19. The CDR3, as DNA: TGTGCCAGCAGCTCGCGACAGGGGGCTCGGACCGGGGAGCTGTTTTTT. Protein product: CASSSRQGARTGELFF.